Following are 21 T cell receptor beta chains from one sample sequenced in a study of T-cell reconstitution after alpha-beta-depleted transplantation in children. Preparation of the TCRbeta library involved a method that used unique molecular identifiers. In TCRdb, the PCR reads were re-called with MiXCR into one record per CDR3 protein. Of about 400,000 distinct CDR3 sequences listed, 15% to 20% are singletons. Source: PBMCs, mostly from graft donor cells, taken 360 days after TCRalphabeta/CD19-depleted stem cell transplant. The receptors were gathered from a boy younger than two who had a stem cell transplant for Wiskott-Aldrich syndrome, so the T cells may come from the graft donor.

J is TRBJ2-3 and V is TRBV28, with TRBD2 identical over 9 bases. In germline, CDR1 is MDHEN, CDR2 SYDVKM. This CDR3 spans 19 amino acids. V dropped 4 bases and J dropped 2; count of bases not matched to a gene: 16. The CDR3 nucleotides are TGTGCCAGCAGTTCCCGGTGGCGGGGGGGCCGGGGAAACACAGATACGCAGTATTTT. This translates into CASSSRWRGGRGNTDTQYF.

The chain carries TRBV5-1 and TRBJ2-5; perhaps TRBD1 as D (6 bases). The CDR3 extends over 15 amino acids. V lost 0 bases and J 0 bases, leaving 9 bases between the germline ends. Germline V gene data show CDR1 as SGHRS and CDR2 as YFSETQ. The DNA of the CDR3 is TGCGCCAGCAGCTTGGTTGGGGACAACCAAGAGACCCAGTACTTC. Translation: CASSLVGDNQETQYF.

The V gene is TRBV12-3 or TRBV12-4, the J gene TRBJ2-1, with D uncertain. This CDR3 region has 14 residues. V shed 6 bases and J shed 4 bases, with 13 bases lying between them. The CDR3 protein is CASSPGPYYNEQFF. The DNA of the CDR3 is TGTGCCAGCAGCCCTGGACCCTATTACAATGAGCAGTTCTTC.

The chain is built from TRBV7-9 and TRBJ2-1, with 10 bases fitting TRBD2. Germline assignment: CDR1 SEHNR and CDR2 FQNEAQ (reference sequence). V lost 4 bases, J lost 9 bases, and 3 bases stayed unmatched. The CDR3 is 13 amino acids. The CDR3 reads CASSSSGGGEQFF. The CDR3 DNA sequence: TGTGCCAGCAGCTCAAGCGGGGGGGGTGAGCAGTTCTTC. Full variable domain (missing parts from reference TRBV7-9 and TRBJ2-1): DTGVSQNPRHKITKRGQNVTFRCDPISEHNRLYWYRQTLGQGPEFLTYFQNEAQLEKSRLLSDRFSAERPKGSFSTLEIQRTEQGDSAMYLCASSSSGGGEQFFGPGTRLTVL.

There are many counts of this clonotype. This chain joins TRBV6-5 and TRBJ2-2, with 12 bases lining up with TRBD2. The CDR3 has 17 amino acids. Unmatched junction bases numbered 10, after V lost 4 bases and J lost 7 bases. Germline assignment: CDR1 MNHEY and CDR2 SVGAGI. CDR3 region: CASSSSGRAEFNGELFF. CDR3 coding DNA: TGTGCCAGCAGTTCTAGCGGGAGGGCCGAGTTCAACGGGGAGCTGTTTTTT.

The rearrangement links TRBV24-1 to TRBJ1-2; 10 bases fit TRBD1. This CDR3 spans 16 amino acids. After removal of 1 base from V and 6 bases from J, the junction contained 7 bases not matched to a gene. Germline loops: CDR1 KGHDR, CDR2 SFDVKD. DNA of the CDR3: TGTGCCACCAGTGATTTACGGACAGGGGGACTCGATGGCTACACCTTC. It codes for CATSDLRTGGLDGYTF.

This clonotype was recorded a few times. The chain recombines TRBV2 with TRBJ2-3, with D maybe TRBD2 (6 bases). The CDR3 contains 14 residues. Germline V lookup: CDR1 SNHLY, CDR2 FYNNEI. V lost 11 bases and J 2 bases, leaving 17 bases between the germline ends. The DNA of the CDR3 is TGTGCCCTAGGAAGGACTACCATCACAGATACGCAGTATTTT. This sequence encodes CALGRTTITDTQYF.

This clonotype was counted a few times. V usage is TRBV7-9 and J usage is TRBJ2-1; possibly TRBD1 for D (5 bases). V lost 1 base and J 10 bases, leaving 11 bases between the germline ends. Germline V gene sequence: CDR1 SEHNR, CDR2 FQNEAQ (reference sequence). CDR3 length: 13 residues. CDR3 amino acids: CASSLEGLGEQFF. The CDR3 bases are TGTGCCAGCAGCTTAGAGGGGTTAGGGGAGCAGTTCTTC.

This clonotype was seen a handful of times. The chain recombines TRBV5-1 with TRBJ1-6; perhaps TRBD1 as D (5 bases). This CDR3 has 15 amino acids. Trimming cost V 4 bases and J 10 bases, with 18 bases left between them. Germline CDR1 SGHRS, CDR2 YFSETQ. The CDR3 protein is CASSKFGTGGSPLHF. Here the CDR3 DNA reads TGCGCCAGCAGCAAATTTGGGACGGGTGGATCACCCCTCCACTTT. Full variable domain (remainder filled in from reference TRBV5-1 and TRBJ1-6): KAGVTQTPRYLIKTRGQQVTLSCSPISGHRSVSWYQQTPGQGLQFLFEYFSETQRNKGNFPGRFSGRQFSNSRSEMNVSTLELGDSALYLCASSKFGTGGSPLHFGNGTRLTVT.

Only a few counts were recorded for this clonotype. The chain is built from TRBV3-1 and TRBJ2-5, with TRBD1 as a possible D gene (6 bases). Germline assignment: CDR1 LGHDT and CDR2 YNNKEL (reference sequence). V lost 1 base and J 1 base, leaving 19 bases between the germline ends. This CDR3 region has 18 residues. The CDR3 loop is CASSQGGKGTRFQETQYF. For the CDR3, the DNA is TGTGCCAGCAGCCAAGGTGGGAAAGGGACACGCTTCCAAGAGACCCAGTACTTC.

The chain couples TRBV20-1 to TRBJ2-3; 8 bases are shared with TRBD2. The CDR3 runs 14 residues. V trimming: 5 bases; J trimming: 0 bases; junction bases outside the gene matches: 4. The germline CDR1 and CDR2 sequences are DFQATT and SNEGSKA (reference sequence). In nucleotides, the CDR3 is TGCAGTGCTGGCGGACTAGCCAGCACAGATACGCAGTATTTT. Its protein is CSAGGLASTDTQYF.

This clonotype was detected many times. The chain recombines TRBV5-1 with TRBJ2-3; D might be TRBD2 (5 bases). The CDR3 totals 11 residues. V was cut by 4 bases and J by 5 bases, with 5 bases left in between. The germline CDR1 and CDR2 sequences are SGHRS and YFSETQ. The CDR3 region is CASSEGDTQYF. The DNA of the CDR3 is TGCGCCAGCAGCGAGGGAGATACGCAGTATTTT.

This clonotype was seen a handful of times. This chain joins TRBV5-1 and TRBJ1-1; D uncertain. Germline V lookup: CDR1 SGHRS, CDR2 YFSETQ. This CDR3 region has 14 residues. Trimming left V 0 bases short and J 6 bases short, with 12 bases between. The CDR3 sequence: CASSLEGGIAEAFF. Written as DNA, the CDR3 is TGCGCCAGCAGCTTGGAAGGAGGGATCGCTGAAGCTTTCTTT.

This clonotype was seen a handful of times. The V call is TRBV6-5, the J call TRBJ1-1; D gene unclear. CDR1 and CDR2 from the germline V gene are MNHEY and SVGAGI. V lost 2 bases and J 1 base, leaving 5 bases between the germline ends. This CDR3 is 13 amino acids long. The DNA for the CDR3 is TGTGCCAGCAGTTACGAACAGAACACTGAAGCTTTCTTT. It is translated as CASSYEQNTEAFF.

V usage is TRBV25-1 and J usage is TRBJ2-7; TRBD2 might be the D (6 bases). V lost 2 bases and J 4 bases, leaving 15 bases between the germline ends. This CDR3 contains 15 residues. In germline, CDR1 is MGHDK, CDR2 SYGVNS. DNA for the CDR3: TGTGCCAGCAGTGAAGGTGGAGGGGTGGTTTACGAGCAGTACTTC. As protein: CASSEGGGVVYEQYF.

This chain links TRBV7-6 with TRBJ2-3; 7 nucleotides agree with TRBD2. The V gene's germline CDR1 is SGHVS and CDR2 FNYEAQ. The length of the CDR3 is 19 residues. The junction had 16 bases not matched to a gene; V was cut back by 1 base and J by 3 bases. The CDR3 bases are TGTGCCAGCAGCTTAGAGACGCCTGAGACTAGCCTAGGGACAGATACGCAGTATTTT. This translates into CASSLETPETSLGTDTQYF.

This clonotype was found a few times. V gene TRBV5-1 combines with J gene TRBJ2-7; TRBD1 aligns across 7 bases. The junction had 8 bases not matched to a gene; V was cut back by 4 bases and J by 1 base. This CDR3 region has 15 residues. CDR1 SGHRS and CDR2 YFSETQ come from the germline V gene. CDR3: CASSRRQGDSYEQYF. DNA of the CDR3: TGCGCCAGCAGCAGGAGACAGGGAGATTCCTACGAGCAGTACTTC.

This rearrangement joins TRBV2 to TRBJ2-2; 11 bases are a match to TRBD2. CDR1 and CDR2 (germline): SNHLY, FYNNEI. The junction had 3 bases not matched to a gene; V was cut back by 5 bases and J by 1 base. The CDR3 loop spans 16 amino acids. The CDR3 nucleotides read TGTGCCAGCAGTTTCGGGACTAGCGGGAACACCGGGGAGCTGTTTTTT. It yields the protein CASSFGTSGNTGELFF.

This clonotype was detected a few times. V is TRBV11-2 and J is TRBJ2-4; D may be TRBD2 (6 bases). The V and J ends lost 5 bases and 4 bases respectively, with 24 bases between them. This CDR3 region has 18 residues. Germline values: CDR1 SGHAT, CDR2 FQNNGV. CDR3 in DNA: TGTGCCAGCAGCAAAATATTGGGCCCTTTAGCGGAAAAAAACATTCAGTACTTC. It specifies CASSKILGPLAEKNIQYF.

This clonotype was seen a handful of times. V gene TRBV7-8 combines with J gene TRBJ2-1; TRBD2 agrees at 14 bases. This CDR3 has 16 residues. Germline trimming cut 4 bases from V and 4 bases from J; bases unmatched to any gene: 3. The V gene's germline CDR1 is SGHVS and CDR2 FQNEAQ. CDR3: CASSWRTSGGYNEQFF. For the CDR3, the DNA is TGTGCCAGCAGCTGGCGGACTAGCGGGGGGTACAATGAGCAGTTCTTC.

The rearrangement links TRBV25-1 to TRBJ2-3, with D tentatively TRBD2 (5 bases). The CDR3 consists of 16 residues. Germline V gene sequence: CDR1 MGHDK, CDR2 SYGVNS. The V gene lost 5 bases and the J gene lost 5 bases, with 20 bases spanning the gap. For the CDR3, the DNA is TGTGCCAGCAGTCCCGAATTGGGGAGACAAGGAGATACGCAGTATTTT. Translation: CASSPELGRQGDTQYF.